These 19 T cell receptor beta chains share one sample of origin, sequenced in a study of T cell clonality in common variable immunodeficiency. Sequencing was performed with immunoSEQ multiplex PCR; in TCRdb, only in-frame clones are kept and a portion is missing. This sample has 35,000 or so clones, each found more than once. Sequencing used peripheral blood mononuclear cells. Receptors originate from a person aged 18 to 70 in good health.

This clone showed up many times. One end of the junction does not line up with germline, which may come from a read error. From the germline J gene comes the end of the CDR3, since the read stops 3 residues before it. The chain recombines TRBV19 with TRBJ2-1, with 7 bases fitting TRBD2. Germline CDR1 is LNHDA and CDR2 is SQIVND (reference sequence). This CDR3 spans 14 amino acids. The DNA read from the CDR3 is TGTGCCGGTAGAGCGGGGATAGGGTACAATGAG. It yields the protein CAGRAGIGYNE. From start to end, the CDR3 is CAGRAGIGYNEQFF.

In this sample, this clone turned up many times. The CDR3 sequence: CASSIGIGLLFF. Incomplete CDR3 DNA: TGTGCCAGTAGTATAGGGATAGGGTTG. The rearrangement uses TRBV19 and TRBJ2-2; D is unclear. The sequence runs out 3 residues before the end of the CDR3; the remainder is reconstructed from the germline J gene. CDR1 and CDR2 from the germline V gene are LNHDA and SQIVND (reference sequence). The CDR3 totals 12 residues.

In this sample, this clone turned up many times. The read is 3 residues too short to cover the CDR3 end, so that end is filled in from the germline J gene. V and J are TRBV6-1 and TRBJ2-7; D ambiguous. Trimming shortened V by 2 bases and J by 2 bases, and 7 bases separated the two germline ends. This CDR3 comprises 13 residues. Germline loops: CDR1 MNHNS, CDR2 SASEGT. The CDR3 bases that were read are TGTGCCAGCAGTGAAACTCACGCCTACGAG. Residues: CASSETHAYE. The full CDR3 protein reads CASSETHAYEQYF.

Ten or more counts support this clone. The CDR3 extends 3 residues past the end of the read, so its final part is completed from the germline J gene. The chain combines TRBV20-1 with TRBJ2-1, with D perhaps TRBD2 (5 bases). V dropped 5 bases and J dropped 8 bases, with 19 bases sitting between them. Germline values: CDR1 DFQATT, CDR2 SNEGSKA (reference sequence). The CDR3 has 14 residues. The sequenced CDR3 bases are TGCAGTGCTCCCAGCGGATATTCATTCCATGAG. It specifies CSAPSGYSFHE. The entire CDR3 is CSAPSGYSFHEQFF.

The sample holds many counts of this clone. The read ends 3 residues shy of where the CDR3 ends; the end is completed using the germline J gene. J is TRBJ1-5 and V is TRBV5-6; TRBD1 agrees at 7 bases. This CDR3 has 14 residues. V was pared by 6 bases and J by 4 bases, with 7 bases of the junction left unmatched. Germline CDR1 is SGHDT and CDR2 is YYEEEE. The sequenced CDR3 bases are TGTGCCAGCACCGTAAGACAGGGTAATCAGCCC. Amino acid sequence: CASTVRQGNQP. The full CDR3 is CASTVRQGNQPQHF. The complete variable domain, with remaining parts taken from reference TRBV5-6 and TRBJ1-5, reads DAGVTQSPTHLIKTRGQQVTLRCSPKSGHDTVSWYQQALGQGPQFIFQYYEEEERQRGNFPDRFSGHQFPNYSSELNVNALLLGDSALYLCASTVRQGNQPQHFGDGTRLSIL.

The table lists this clone with many counts. The sequenced fragment ends 3 residues before the CDR3 boundary, so the rest is inferred from the germline J gene. The chain combines TRBV7-9 with TRBJ2-1, with TRBD2 as a possible D gene (6 bases). The germline CDR1 and CDR2 sequences are SEHNR and FQNEAQ (reference sequence). This CDR3 region has 13 residues. V was shortened by 4 bases and J by 7 bases, with 11 bases between the two germline ends. CDR3 bases read: TGTGCCAGCAGCTCGCCGGACTATAATGAG. Translating it yields CASSSPDYNE. The complete CDR3 sequence is CASSSPDYNEQFF.

The sample holds many counts of this clone. The DNA read from the CDR3 is TGTGCCAGCATCACCCCATTGAGCGAA. It codes for CASITPLSE. In full, the CDR3 reads CASITPLSEAFF. This chain joins TRBV28 and TRBJ1-1; D gene unclear. The read is 3 residues too short to cover the CDR3 end, so that end is filled in from the germline J gene. Per the germline V gene, CDR1 is MDHEN and CDR2 is SYDVKM. This CDR3 has 12 amino acids.

This clone has at least ten counts. The sequenced fragment ends 3 residues before the CDR3 boundary, so the rest is inferred from the germline J gene. The rearrangement uses TRBV19 and TRBJ1-5, with D possibly matching TRBD1 (6 bases). The CDR3 spans 12 residues. The germline V and J ends were trimmed by 8 bases and 6 bases, with 11 bases remaining between them. From germline, CDR1 is LNHDA and CDR2 SQIVND (reference sequence). The CDR3 reads CASRQGLQPQHF. The CDR3 bases that were read are TGTGCCAGTCGTCAGGGGCTTCAGCCC.

This clone was seen repeatedly, ten times or more. The read finishes 3 residues shy of the CDR3 end, and the germline J gene is used to complete it. The chain is built from TRBV20-1 and TRBJ1-5; tentatively, D is TRBD1 (6 bases). Between the trimmed V and J ends, which lost 0 bases and 0 bases, there was a span of 9 bases. This CDR3 has 15 amino acids. Germline V gene data show CDR1 as DFQATT and CDR2 as SNEGSKA (reference sequence). CDR3 amino acids: CSARDPQGSNQPQHF. CDR3 DNA (partial): TGCAGTGCTAGAGACCCACAGGGTAGCAATCAGCCC.

This clone was recorded many times. The DNA ends 3 residues before the CDR3 does, and the rest of the CDR3 is filled in from the germline J gene. The chain recombines TRBV6-2 or TRBV6-3 with TRBJ2-3; D perhaps matches TRBD2 (5 bases). CDR1 MNHEY and CDR2 SVGEGT come from the germline V gene. The CDR3 has 12 residues. V was clipped by 7 bases and J by 4 bases, with 9 bases between them. The CDR3 loop is CASTGNADTQYF. The covered CDR3 bases are TGTGCCAGCACGGGGAACGCAGATACG.

This clone was recorded at least ten times. From the germline J gene comes the end of the CDR3, since the read stops 3 residues before it. The chain is built from TRBV19 and TRBJ1-5, with 8 bases identical to TRBD1. Germline V gives CDR1 LNHDA, CDR2 SQIVND (reference sequence). This CDR3 is built from 16 residues. V was clipped by 5 bases and J by 7 bases; unmatched bases: 13. The CDR3 DNA, read in part, is TGTGCCAGTAGTCCCCCGAGGCAGGGGGCGCGGCAGCCC. Translated, it gives CASSPPRQGARQP. The full CDR3 is CASSPPRQGARQPQHF.

This clone was counted at least ten times. The chain's CDR3 is CASRPSQGRYEQYF. The part of the CDR3 DNA that was read is TGTGCCAGTAGGCCGAGTCAGGGAAGGTACGAG. The rearrangement uses TRBV19 and TRBJ2-7; a possible D gene is TRBD1 (5 bases). The CDR3 end lies 3 residues beyond the end of the read and is filled in from the germline J gene. Per the germline V gene, CDR1 is LNHDA and CDR2 is SQIVND (reference sequence). The CDR3 spans 14 residues. Trimming took 6 bases from V and 4 from J, leaving 16 bases between them.

This clone was seen at least ten times. The read terminates 3 residues ahead of where the CDR3 ends, so the germline J gene completes it. V and J are TRBV6-4 and TRBJ2-2; perhaps TRBD1 as D (6 bases). Deletions cut 6 bases from V and 4 bases from J, with 12 bases between. The CDR3 is 14 residues long. Germline V CDR1 and CDR2: MRHNA, SNTAGT. The CDR3 DNA, read in part, is TGTGCCAGCAGCCAGGACAGATTCACCGGGGAG. Its protein product is CASSQDRFTGE. The complete CDR3 sequence is CASSQDRFTGELFF.

In its sample, this clone was seen many times. The CDR3 extends 3 residues past the end of the read, so its final part is completed from the germline J gene. The chain is built from TRBV19 and TRBJ2-7, with TRBD2 matching 8 bases. Germline trimming cut 5 bases from V and 3 bases from J; bases unmatched to any gene: 6. CDR1 is LNHDA and CDR2 is SQIVND in the germline V gene (reference sequence). The CDR3 is 14 residues long. The covered CDR3 bases are TGTGCCAGTAGTCGACCGGGACTAGACTACGAG. It codes for CASSRPGLDYE. The entire CDR3 protein is CASSRPGLDYEQYF.

Many counts were recorded for this clone. The CDR3 extends 3 residues past the end of the read, so its final part is completed from the germline J gene. The rearrangement links TRBV7-9 to TRBJ2-5, with 10 bases that match TRBD1. V shed 4 bases and J 3 bases; nucleotides not matched to a gene: 2. This CDR3 comprises 14 residues. CDR1 and CDR2 (germline): SEHNR, FQNEAQ (reference sequence). CDR3 bases read: TGTGCCAGCAGCTGGACAGGGGGGGAAGAGACC. Translating it yields CASSWTGGEET. The whole CDR3 is CASSWTGGEETQYF.

This clone was seen at least ten times. With the read ending 3 residues before the CDR3 end, the germline J gene is used to fill in that end. The chain combines TRBV4-1 with TRBJ2-7; 7 bases line up with TRBD2. The CDR3 runs to 15 residues. V shed 4 bases, J shed 3 bases, and the junction held 9 bases outside the gene matches. CDR1 is MGHRA and CDR2 is YSYEKL in the germline V gene. This CDR3 reads CASSRTGGSGYEQYF. The DNA read from the CDR3 is TGCGCCAGCAGCCGAACGGGCGGGAGTGGCTACGAG.

The sample holds many counts of this clone. The read is 3 residues too short to cover the CDR3 end, so that end is filled in from the germline J gene. The chain joins TRBV19 to TRBJ1-5; 11 bases fit TRBD1. The CDR3 has 16 amino acids. V dropped 9 bases and J dropped 5; count of bases not matched to a gene: 12. Germline V lookup: CDR1 LNHDA, CDR2 SQIVND (reference sequence). The covered CDR3 bases are TGTGCCAGCGGGAAAAACCGGGACAGGGGGGATCAGCCC. It translates to CASGKNRDRGDQP. The full CDR3 is CASGKNRDRGDQPQHF.

This clone was recorded many times. The sequenced fragment ends 3 residues before the CDR3 boundary, so the rest is inferred from the germline J gene. This sequence joins TRBV19 and TRBJ2-7; 9 positions agree with TRBD1. V lost 5 bases to trimming and J lost 3 bases; unmatched junction nucleotides: 8. From germline, CDR1 is LNHDA and CDR2 SQIVND (reference sequence). The CDR3 extends over 15 amino acids. The sequenced part of the CDR3 DNA is TGTGCCAGTAGTCCCGGGACAGGGTCTATCTACGAG. This translates into CASSPGTGSIYE. The full CDR3 protein is CASSPGTGSIYEQYF.

There are many counts of this clone. The read finishes 3 residues shy of the CDR3 end, and the germline J gene is used to complete it. The J gene is TRBJ1-5, the V gene TRBV5-6; D possibly corresponds to TRBD1 (6 bases). The CDR3 extends over 14 amino acids. In germline, CDR1 is SGHDT, CDR2 YYEEEE. The V end was cut by 0 bases, the J end by 2 bases, with 6 bases between. The covered CDR3 bases are TGTGCCAGCAGCTTGGCAGGGGGCAATCAGCCC. It encodes CASSLAGGNQP. The entire CDR3 reads CASSLAGGNQPQHF.